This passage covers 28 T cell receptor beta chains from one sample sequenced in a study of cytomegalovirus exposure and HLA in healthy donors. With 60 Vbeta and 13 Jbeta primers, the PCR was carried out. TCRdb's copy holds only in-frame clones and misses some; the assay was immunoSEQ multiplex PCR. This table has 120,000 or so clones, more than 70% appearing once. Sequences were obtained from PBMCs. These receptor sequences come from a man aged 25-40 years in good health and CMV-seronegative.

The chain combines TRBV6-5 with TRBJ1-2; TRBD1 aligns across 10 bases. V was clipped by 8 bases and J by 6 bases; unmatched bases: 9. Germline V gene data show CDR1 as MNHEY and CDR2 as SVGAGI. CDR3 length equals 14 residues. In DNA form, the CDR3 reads TGTGCCAGCCTTAGCCGACAGGGGGCTAATGGCTACACCTTC. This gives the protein CASLSRQGANGYTF.

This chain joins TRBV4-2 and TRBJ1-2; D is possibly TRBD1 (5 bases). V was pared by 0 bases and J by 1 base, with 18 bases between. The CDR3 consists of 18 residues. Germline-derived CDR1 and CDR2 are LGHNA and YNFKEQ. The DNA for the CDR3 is TGTGCCAGCAGCCAAGATAGTGGGGGAGGGAGTGTTAACTATGGCTACACCTTC. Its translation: CASSQDSGGGSVNYGYTF.

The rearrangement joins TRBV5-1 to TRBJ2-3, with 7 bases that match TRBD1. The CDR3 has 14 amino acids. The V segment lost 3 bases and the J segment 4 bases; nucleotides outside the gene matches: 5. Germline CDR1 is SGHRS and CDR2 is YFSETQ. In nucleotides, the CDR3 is TGCGCCAGCAGCTACCTACAGGGGTCAGATACGCAGTATTTT. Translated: CASSYLQGSDTQYF.

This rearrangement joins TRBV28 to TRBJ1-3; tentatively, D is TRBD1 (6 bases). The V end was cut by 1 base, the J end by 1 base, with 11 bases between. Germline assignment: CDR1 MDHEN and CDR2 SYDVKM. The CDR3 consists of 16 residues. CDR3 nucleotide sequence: TGTGCCAGCAGTTTATCCAGGGGTTATTCTGGAAACACCATATATTTT. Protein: CASSLSRGYSGNTIYF.

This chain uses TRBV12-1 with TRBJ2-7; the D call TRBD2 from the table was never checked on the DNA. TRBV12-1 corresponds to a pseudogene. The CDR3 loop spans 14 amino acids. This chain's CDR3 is CASSFEPNLCEQYF. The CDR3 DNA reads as TGTGCCAGCAGCTTTGAGCCAAATCTCTGCGAGCAGTACTTC.

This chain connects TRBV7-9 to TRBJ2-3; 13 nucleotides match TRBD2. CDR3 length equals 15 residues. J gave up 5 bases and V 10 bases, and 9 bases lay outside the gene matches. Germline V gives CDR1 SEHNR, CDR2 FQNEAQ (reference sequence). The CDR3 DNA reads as TGTGCCACCGCTGGACTAGCGGGGGTTAGAGATACGCAGTATTTT. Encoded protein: CATAGLAGVRDTQYF.

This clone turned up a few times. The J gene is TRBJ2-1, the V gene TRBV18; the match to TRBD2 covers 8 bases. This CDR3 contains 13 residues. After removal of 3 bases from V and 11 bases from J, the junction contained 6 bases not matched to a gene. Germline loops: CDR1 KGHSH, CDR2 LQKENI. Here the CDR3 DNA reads TGTGCCAGCTCACCTTCCGGACTAGCAAAGCAGTTCTTC. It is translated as CASSPSGLAKQFF. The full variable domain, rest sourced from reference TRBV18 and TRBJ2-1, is NAGVMQNPRHLVRRRGQEARLRCSPMKGHSHVYWYRQLPEEGLKFMVYLQKENIIDESGMPKERFSAEFPKEGPSILRIQQVVRGDSAAYFCASSPSGLAKQFFGPGTRLTVL.

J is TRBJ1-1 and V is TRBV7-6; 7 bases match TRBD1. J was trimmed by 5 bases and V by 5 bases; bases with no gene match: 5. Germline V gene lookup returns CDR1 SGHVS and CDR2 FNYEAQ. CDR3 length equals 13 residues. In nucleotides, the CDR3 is TGTGCCAGCAGCCCGACAGGGATTACTGAAGCTTTCTTT. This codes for CASSPTGITEAFF.

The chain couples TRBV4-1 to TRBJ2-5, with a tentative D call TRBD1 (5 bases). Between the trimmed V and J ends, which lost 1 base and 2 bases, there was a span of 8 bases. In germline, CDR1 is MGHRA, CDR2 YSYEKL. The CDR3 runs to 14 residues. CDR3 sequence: CASSQVGPQETQYF. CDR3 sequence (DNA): TGCGCCAGCAGCCAAGTGGGGCCACAAGAGACCCAGTACTTC.

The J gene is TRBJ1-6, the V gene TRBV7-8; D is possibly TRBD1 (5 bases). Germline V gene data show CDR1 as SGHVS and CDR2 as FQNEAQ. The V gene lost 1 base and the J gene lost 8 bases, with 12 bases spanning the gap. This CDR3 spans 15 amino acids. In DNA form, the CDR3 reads TGTGCCAGCAGCTTAGTCGAGACAGCCTATTCACCCCTCCACTTT. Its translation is CASSLVETAYSPLHF.

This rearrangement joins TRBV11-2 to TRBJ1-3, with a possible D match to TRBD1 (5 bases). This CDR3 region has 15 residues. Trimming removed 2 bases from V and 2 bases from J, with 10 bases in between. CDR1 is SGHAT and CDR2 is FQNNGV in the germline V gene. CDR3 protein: CASSLSGNTGNTIYF. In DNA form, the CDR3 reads TGTGCCAGCAGCTTATCAGGGAACACTGGAAACACCATATATTTT. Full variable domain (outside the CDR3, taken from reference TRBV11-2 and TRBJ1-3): EAGVAQSPRYKIIEKRQSVAFWCNPISGHATLYWYQQILGQGPKLLIQFQNNGVVDDSQLPKDRFSAERLKGVDSTLKIQPAKLEDSAVYLCASSLSGNTGNTIYFGEGSWLTVV.

The CDR3: CASSPGWQGSYEQYF. The CDR3 DNA follows: TGTGCCAGCAGTCCAGGTTGGCAGGGCTCCTACGAGCAGTACTTC. V is TRBV6-1 and J is TRBJ2-7, with D possibly TRBD1 on 5 matching bases. This CDR3 has 15 amino acids. Germline assignment: CDR1 MNHNS and CDR2 SASEGT. The ends were cut back, 5 bases at V and 0 bases at J, with 14 bases in the middle.

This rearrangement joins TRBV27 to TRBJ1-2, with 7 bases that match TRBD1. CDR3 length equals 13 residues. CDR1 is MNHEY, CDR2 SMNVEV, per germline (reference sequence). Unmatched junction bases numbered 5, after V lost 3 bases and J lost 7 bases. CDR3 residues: CASSFRRGSGYTF. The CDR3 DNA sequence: TGTGCCAGCAGTTTCCGCAGGGGGTCTGGCTACACCTTC.

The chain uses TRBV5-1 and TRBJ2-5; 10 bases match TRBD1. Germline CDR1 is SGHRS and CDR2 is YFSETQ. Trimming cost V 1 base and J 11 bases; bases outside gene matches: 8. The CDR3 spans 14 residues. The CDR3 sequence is CASSLTGTGEEQYF. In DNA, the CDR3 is TGCGCCAGCAGCTTGACCGGGACAGGGGAGGAGCAGTACTTC.

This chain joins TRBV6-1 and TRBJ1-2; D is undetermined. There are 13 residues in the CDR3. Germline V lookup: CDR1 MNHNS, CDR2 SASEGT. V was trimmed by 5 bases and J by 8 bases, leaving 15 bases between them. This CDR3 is CASSSRSSGGYTF. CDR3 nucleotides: TGTGCCAGCAGTTCCCGGTCTTCGGGGGGCTACACCTTC.

Here the CDR3 reads CASSSTGYTGELFF. The DNA for the CDR3 is TGTGCCAGCAGCTCAACAGGTTACACCGGGGAGCTGTTTTTT. This chain joins TRBV7-9 and TRBJ2-2, with D tentatively TRBD1 (5 bases). This CDR3 contains 14 residues. V was cut by 4 bases and J by 3 bases, with 9 bases left in between. The germline V gene has CDR1 SEHNR and CDR2 FQNEAQ (reference sequence).

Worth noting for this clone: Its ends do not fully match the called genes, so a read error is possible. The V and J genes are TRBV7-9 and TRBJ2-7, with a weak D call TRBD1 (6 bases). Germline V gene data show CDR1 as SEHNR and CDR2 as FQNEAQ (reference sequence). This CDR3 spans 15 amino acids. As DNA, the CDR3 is TGTTCCAGCAGCTTCTTGCAGGGGCCCCCCTACGAGCAGTACTTC. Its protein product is CSSSFLQGPPYEQYF.

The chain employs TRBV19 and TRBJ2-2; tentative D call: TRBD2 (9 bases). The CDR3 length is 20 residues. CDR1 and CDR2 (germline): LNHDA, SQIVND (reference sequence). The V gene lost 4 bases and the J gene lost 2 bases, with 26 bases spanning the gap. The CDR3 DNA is TGTGCCAGTAGTAGACTGACAGGGGAGGTAGCGGGAGAAAACACCGGGGAGCTGTTTTTT. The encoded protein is CASSRLTGEVAGENTGELFF. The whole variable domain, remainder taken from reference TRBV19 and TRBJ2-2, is DGGITQSPKYLFRKEGQNVTLSCEQNLNHDAMYWYRQDPGQGLRLIYYSQIVNDFQKGDIAEGYSVSREKKESFPLTVTSAQKNPTAFYLCASSRLTGEVAGENTGELFFGEGSRLTVL.

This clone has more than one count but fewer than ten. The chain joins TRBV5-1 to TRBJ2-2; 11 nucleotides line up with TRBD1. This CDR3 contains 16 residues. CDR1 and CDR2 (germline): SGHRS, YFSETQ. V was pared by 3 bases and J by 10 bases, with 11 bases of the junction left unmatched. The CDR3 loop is CASSSPDRGPLEELFF. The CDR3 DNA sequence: TGCGCCAGCAGCTCCCCGGACAGGGGGCCCCTTGAGGAGCTGTTTTTT.

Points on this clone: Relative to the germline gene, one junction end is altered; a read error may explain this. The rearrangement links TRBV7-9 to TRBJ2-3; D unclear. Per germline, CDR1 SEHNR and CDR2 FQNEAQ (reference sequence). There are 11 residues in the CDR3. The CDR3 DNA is TGTTCCAGCACCCCGCAGAATACGCAGTATTTT. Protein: CSSTPQNTQYF.

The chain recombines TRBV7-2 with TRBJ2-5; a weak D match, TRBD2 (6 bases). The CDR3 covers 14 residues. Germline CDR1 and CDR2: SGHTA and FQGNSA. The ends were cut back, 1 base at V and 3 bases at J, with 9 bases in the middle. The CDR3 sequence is CASSLGGAEETQYF. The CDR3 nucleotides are TGTGCCAGCAGCTTAGGCGGGGCGGAAGAGACCCAGTACTTC.

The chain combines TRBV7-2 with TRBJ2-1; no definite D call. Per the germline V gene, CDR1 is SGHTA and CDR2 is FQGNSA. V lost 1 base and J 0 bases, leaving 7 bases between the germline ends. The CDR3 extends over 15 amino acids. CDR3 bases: TGTGCCAGCAGCTTAGGTCCGAGCTCCTACAATGAGCAGTTCTTC. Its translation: CASSLGPSSYNEQFF.

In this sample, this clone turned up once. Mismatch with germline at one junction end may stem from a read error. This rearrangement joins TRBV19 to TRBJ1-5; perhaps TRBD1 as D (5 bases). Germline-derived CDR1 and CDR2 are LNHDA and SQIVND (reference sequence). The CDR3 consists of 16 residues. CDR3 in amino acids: CASNLQGDLSNRPQHF. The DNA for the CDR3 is TGTGCCAGTAACCTCCAGGGTGACCTCAGTAATCGGCCCCAGCATTTT.

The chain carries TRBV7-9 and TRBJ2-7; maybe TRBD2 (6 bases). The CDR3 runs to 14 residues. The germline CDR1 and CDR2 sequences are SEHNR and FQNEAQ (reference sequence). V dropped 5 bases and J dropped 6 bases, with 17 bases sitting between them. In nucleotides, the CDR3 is TGTGCCAGCAGCCCCGGGGCCGGGGGTTTCGAGCAGTACTTC. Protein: CASSPGAGGFEQYF.

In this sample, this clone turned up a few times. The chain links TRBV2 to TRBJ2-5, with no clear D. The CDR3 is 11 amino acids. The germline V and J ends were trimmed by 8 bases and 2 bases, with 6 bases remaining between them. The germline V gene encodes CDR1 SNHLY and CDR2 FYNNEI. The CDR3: CASHTQETQYF. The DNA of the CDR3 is TGTGCCAGCCACACACAAGAGACCCAGTACTTC.

The DNA for the CDR3 is TGTGCCACCAGCACCCTCGGGGAAGGGAGCAAAGGCTACACCTTC. This translates into CATSTLGEGSKGYTF. The V gene is TRBV15, the J gene TRBJ1-2; D unclear. CDR1 is LNHNV, CDR2 YYDKDF, per germline (reference sequence). V gave up 4 bases and J gave up 8 bases, with 20 bases separating them. The CDR3 loop spans 15 amino acids.

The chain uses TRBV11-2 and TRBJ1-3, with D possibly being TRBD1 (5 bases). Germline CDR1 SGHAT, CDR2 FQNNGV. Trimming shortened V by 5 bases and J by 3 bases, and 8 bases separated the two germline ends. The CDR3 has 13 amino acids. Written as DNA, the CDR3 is TGTGCCAGCAGCCGGGGGGTTGGAAACACCATATATTTT. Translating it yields CASSRGVGNTIYF.

The CDR3 region has the DNA TGCGCCAGCAGCCCAAGTGCGGCGGAAAAACTGTTTTTT. It is translated as CASSPSAAEKLFF. The chain couples TRBV4-3 to TRBJ1-4; D is ambiguous. Trimming removed 4 bases from V and 8 bases from J, with 11 bases in between. CDR3 length equals 13 residues. Germline CDR1 reads LGHNA; CDR2 reads YSLEER.